Listed below are T cell receptor beta chains from one sample, sequenced in a study of OX40 agonist ivuxolimab in advanced cancers. Assay: immunoSEQ multiplex PCR; the TCRdb copy retains only in-frame clones and omits some. The sample consists of approximately 40,000 clones, approximately 86% of them appearing once. Specimen: CD4+ or CD8+ T cells sorted from blood, collected in a trial of the OX40 agonist ivuxolimab. All receptors come from an adult with an advanced solid tumor such as melanoma, head and neck, liver or kidney cancer. The CDR3 runs from the conserved cysteine through the conserved F or W. A D gene is named only where the DNA matches it firmly. Only part of the rows carry a size: once, few, many, or a class if the clone is expanded.

DNA: TGTGCCAGCAGCCCCAGGGGGCCGGACGAGCAGTACTTC
CDR3: CASSPRGPDEQYF
V: TRBV5-6
J: TRBJ2-7
size: -
D: TRBD1

DNA: TGTGCCAGTAGTGAGGGGGTTAGCAATCAGCCCCAGCATTTT
CDR3: CASSEGVSNQPQHF
V: TRBV19
J: TRBJ1-5
size: -
D: -

DNA: TGTGCCAGCAGCTTGGGCGGTCTGGCGACCTACGAGCAGTACTTC
CDR3: CASSLGGLATYEQYF
V: TRBV7-9
J: TRBJ2-7
size: -
D: -

DNA: TGTGCCAGCAGCTTGACGGAGAAAACCTACAATGAGCAGTTCTTC
CDR3: CASSLTEKTYNEQFF
V: TRBV5-6
J: TRBJ2-1
size: -
D: -

DNA: TGCGCCAGCAGCCTTACAGGGTTCGGAGGTCAGCCCCAGCATTTT
CDR3: CASSLTGFGGQPQHF
V: TRBV5-1
J: TRBJ1-5
size: -
D: -

DNA: TGCGCCAGCAGGACAGGGGTTAACACTGAAGCTTTCTTT
CDR3: CASRTGVNTEAFF
V: TRBV10-1
J: TRBJ1-1
size: -
D: TRBD1

DNA: TGTGCCAGCAGTGGTACGGGACAGGGCGAAGCTTTCTTT
CDR3: CASSGTGQGEAFF
V: TRBV25-1
J: TRBJ1-1
size: few
D: TRBD1

DNA: TGTGCCAGTAGTCCAGAGTTCAGGGGGGTAGCTTTCTTT
CDR3: CASSPEFRGVAFF
V: TRBV19
J: TRBJ1-1
size: -
D: TRBD1

DNA: TGTGCCAGCAGCACCCGGGACCCCCGTTTTGTTAAGTACTTC
CDR3: CASSTRDPRFVKYF
V: TRBV7-9
J: TRBJ2-7
size: few
D: -

DNA: TGTGCCAGCAGCGAGGGGGGAGGATCGGGAGGAATAGATACGCAGTATTTT
CDR3: CASSEGGGSGGIDTQYF
V: TRBV5-6
J: TRBJ2-3
size: -
D: -

DNA: TGCGCCAGCAGTCCTGGACTAGCGGGGTCGAACACAGATACGCAGTATTTT
CDR3: CASSPGLAGSNTDTQYF
V: TRBV5-1
J: TRBJ2-3
size: -
D: TRBD2

DNA: TGTGCCAGCAGCTTAGATGTTACTAGCGGGAGGGCCCGCACAGATACGCAGTATTTT
CDR3: CASSLDVTSGRARTDTQYF
V: TRBV11-2
J: TRBJ2-3
size: -
D: TRBD2

DNA: TGCGCCAGCAGGCTGACAGGGGTAGCCTCAGATACGCAGTATTTT
CDR3: CASRLTGVASDTQYF
V: TRBV4-1
J: TRBJ2-3
size: -
D: TRBD1

DNA: TGCGCCAGCAGACCGGGACAGGGGACCTACAATGAGCAGTTCTTC
CDR3: CASRPGQGTYNEQFF
V: TRBV5-1
J: TRBJ2-1
size: -
D: TRBD1

DNA: TGTGCCAGCTCACCAGGAGGGATGAACACTGAAGCTTTCTTT
CDR3: CASSPGGMNTEAFF
V: TRBV18
J: TRBJ1-1
size: few
D: -

DNA: TGTGCCAGCAGCTTTCTACTGAGCGGGAGAGCCGATACGCAGTATTTT
CDR3: CASSFLLSGRADTQYF
V: TRBV7-9
J: TRBJ2-3
size: -
D: TRBD2

DNA: TGTGCCAGCAGCCCCCAGATGGGCTCCTACAATGAGCAGTTCTTC
CDR3: CASSPQMGSYNEQFF
V: TRBV7-2
J: TRBJ2-1
size: -
D: -

DNA: TGTGCCAGCAGCCCGGGTGGGAAACTGTTTTTT
CDR3: CASSPGGKLFF
V: TRBV6-6
J: TRBJ1-4
size: -
D: -

DNA: TGTGCCAGCAGCGAAAGGACAGCGGGCGAGCAGTACTTC
CDR3: CASSERTAGEQYF
V: TRBV9
J: TRBJ2-7
size: -
D: -

DNA: TGTGCCAGCAGTTACGGTGAACCAGATACGCAGTATTTT
CDR3: CASSYGEPDTQYF
V: TRBV6-6
J: TRBJ2-3
size: -
D: -

DNA: TGTGCCAGCAGCGTAGGGACAGCGTACCAAGAGACCCAGTACTTC
CDR3: CASSVGTAYQETQYF
V: TRBV9
J: TRBJ2-5
size: -
D: -

DNA: TGTGCCAGCTCACCTCAGCCCTCTGGAAACACCATATATTTT
CDR3: CASSPQPSGNTIYF
V: TRBV18
J: TRBJ1-3
size: -
D: -

DNA: TGTGCCAGCAGCCTAAACCTACTGACTAGCGGGAGGAGGCGGGAGACCCAGTACTTC
CDR3: CASSLNLLTSGRRRETQYF
V: TRBV11-2
J: TRBJ2-5
size: -
D: TRBD2

DNA: TGCGCCAGCAGTGGGGAGCTGAGCACTGAAGCTTTCTTT
CDR3: CASSGELSTEAFF
V: TRBV10-1
J: TRBJ1-1
size: -
D: -

DNA: TGTGCCAGCTCACAGGGACTGGATTACTACGAGCAGTACTTC
CDR3: CASSQGLDYYEQYF
V: TRBV18
J: TRBJ2-7
size: few
D: -

DNA: TGTGCCAGCAGTTCAAACTTGCCAGGGTCCTACGAGCAGTACTTC
CDR3: CASSSNLPGSYEQYF
V: TRBV11-2
J: TRBJ2-7
size: few
D: -

DNA: TGTGCCAGCAGCTTGGTGGGGGGAATTGGCTACGAGCAGTACTTC
CDR3: CASSLVGGIGYEQYF
V: TRBV7-9
J: TRBJ2-7
size: -
D: -

DNA: TGCAGCGTTCTAAGGGAAGAGCAGTACTTC
CDR3: CSVLREEQYF
V: TRBV29-1
J: TRBJ2-7
size: few
D: -

DNA: TGCAGCGCCCTCCGGACAGGGCGGGGGGAGACCCAGTACTTC
CDR3: CSALRTGRGETQYF
V: TRBV29-1
J: TRBJ2-5
size: once
D: -

DNA: TGCGCCAGCAGCCTTCTTCTCGACAGGGTAGTGTTCTACGAGCAGTACTTC
CDR3: CASSLLLDRVVFYEQYF
V: TRBV4-1
J: TRBJ2-7
size: -
D: TRBD1

DNA: TGTGCCAGCAGGCGGGAGATCGGGACCGGGGAGCTGTTTTTT
CDR3: CASRREIGTGELFF
V: TRBV2
J: TRBJ2-2
size: -
D: TRBD2

DNA: TGTGCCAGCAGCCCCGCCAGGACGGCTGAAAAACTGTTTTTT
CDR3: CASSPARTAEKLFF
V: TRBV7-2
J: TRBJ1-4
size: once
D: -

DNA: TGTGCCACCATAGACAGGGGAGACTCTGGGGCCAACGTCCTGACTTTC
CDR3: CATIDRGDSGANVLTF
V: TRBV5-4
J: TRBJ2-6
size: -
D: TRBD1

DNA: TGTGCCAGCAGCCTTACTAGCGGGAGTAAATACAATGAGCAGTTCTTC
CDR3: CASSLTSGSKYNEQFF
V: TRBV27
J: TRBJ2-1
size: -
D: TRBD2

DNA: TGCGCCAGCACCCAGAGCCTGAACACTGAAGCTTTCTTT
CDR3: CASTQSLNTEAFF
V: TRBV10-1
J: TRBJ1-1
size: -
D: -

DNA: TGTGCCAGCAGTTACGACACGACAGGGGGGCTGGGCTACACCTTC
CDR3: CASSYDTTGGLGYTF
V: TRBV6-6
J: TRBJ1-2
size: -
D: TRBD1